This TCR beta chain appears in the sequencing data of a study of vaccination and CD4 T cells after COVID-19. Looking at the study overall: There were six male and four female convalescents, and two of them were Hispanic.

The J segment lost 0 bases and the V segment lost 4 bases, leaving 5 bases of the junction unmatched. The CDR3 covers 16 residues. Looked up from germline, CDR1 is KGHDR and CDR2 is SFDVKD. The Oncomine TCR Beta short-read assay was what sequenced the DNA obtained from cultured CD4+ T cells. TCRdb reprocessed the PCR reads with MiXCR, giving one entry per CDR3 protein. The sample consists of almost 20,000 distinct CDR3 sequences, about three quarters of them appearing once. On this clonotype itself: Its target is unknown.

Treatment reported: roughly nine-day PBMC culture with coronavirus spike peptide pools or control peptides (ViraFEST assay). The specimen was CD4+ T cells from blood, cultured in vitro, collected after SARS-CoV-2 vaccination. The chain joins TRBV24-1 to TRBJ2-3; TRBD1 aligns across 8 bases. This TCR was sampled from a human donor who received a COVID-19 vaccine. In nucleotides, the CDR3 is TGTGCCACCAGTGACCCGACAGGGGAAAGCACAGATACGCAGTATTTT. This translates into CATSDPTGESTDTQYF.